Following are 21 T cell receptor beta chains from one sample sequenced in a study of response to subunit inactivated influenza vaccine. TCRdb reprocessed the RT-PCR reads via MiXCR and lists one record per CDR3 protein. The table lists 860,000 or so distinct CDR3 sequences, 21% of them singletons. This specimen consisted of PBMCs from blood, obtained 5 days after vaccination. Receptors originate from a man over 45 who received an inactivated influenza vaccine.

The CDR3 DNA reads as TGTGCCAGCAGTTTGATCCGGACGGAGGGAAACACCATATATTTT. This sequence encodes CASSLIRTEGNTIYF. The chain recombines TRBV6-2 or TRBV6-3 with TRBJ1-3, with D unclear. CDR3 length: 15 residues. V was trimmed by 4 bases and J by 4 bases, leaving 14 bases between them. The germline V gene encodes CDR1 MNHEY and CDR2 SVGEGT.

This chain joins TRBV6-2 or TRBV6-3 and TRBJ2-1; 7 positions match TRBD2. The CDR3 contains 16 residues. Germline V CDR1 and CDR2: MNHEY, SVGEGT. Trimming cost V 0 bases and J 7 bases; bases outside gene matches: 9. The chain's CDR3 is CASSYSDLGRGNEQFF. The CDR3 nucleotides read TGTGCCAGCAGTTACTCGGACCTGGGGAGGGGAAATGAGCAGTTCTTC.

This clonotype has just a few counts. The gene calls are TRBV7-2 and TRBJ2-2; TRBD2 is a possible D gene (7 bases). There are 16 residues in the CDR3. Germline CDR1 and CDR2: SGHTA and FQGNSA. The V and J ends lost 6 bases and 7 bases respectively, with 21 bases between them. For the CDR3, the DNA is TGTGCCAGCAGTCTCGTACTGGGGGGGCGTAACGGGGAGCTGTTTTTT. Translation: CASSLVLGGRNGELFF.

The sample holds a few counts of this clonotype. This chain uses TRBV4-2 with TRBJ2-5; 11 bases align to TRBD2. The CDR3 has 19 residues. J lost 4 bases, V lost 0 bases, and 13 bases had no gene match. Germline lookup yields CDR1 LGHNA and CDR2 YNFKEQ. The chain's CDR3 is CASSQDWLAGGRPRETQYF. The CDR3 nucleotides read TGTGCCAGCAGCCAAGATTGGCTAGCGGGGGGCCGGCCGCGAGAGACCCAGTACTTC.

V and J are TRBV4-2 and TRBJ1-3, with 7 bases aligning to TRBD1. This CDR3 spans 14 amino acids. CDR1 and CDR2 (germline): LGHNA, YNFKEQ. Unmatched junction bases numbered 4, after V lost 4 bases and J lost 4 bases. The CDR3, as DNA: TGTGCCAGCAGCCCCGGGACAGTCGGAAACACCATATATTTT. Encoded protein: CASSPGTVGNTIYF.

This clonotype was observed a handful of times. This chain joins TRBV12-3 or TRBV12-4 and TRBJ2-1, with TRBD1 as a possible D gene (6 bases). The V end was cut by 5 bases, the J end by 0 bases, with 11 bases between. This CDR3 region has 15 residues. The CDR3 sequence is CASSTQGSSYNEQFF. The DNA of the CDR3 is TGTGCCAGCAGTACCCAGGGGAGCTCCTACAATGAGCAGTTCTTC.

In its sample, this clonotype was seen a few times. This chain connects TRBV4-2 to TRBJ1-2; D gene ambiguous. This CDR3 is built from 16 residues. The germline CDR1 and CDR2 sequences are LGHNA and YNFKEQ. V dropped 0 bases and J dropped 2 bases, with 13 bases sitting between them. The CDR3 region is CASSQDAGFGNYGYTF. The CDR3 coding sequence is TGTGCCAGCAGCCAAGACGCCGGGTTTGGCAACTATGGCTACACCTTC.

A few counts support this clonotype. The chain links TRBV12-3 or TRBV12-4 to TRBJ2-1; D remains ambiguous. The CDR3 has 12 residues. Trimming pared 5 bases from V and 6 bases from J, leaving 8 bases between. The CDR3 nucleotides read TGTGCCAGCAGTCTGAGTACCAATGAGCAGTTCTTC. Its translation: CASSLSTNEQFF.

The genes are TRBV27 and TRBJ2-7; 14 bases agree with TRBD2. CDR3 length equals 17 residues. Per germline, CDR1 MNHEY and CDR2 SMNVEV (reference sequence). V was clipped by 2 bases and J by 3 bases; unmatched bases: 6. The CDR3 region is CASSLKRLAGGIYEQYF. As DNA, the CDR3 is TGTGCCAGCAGTTTAAAGAGACTAGCGGGAGGGATCTACGAGCAGTACTTC.

This clonotype was counted only a few times. The chain employs TRBV12-3 or TRBV12-4 and TRBJ1-2, with TRBD1 as a possible D gene (5 bases). The CDR3 totals 12 residues. V was trimmed by 5 bases and J by 4 bases, leaving 8 bases between them. As DNA, the CDR3 is TGTGCCAGCAGTACAGACAGCTATGGCTACACCTTC. As protein: CASSTDSYGYTF.

The chain links TRBV24-1 to TRBJ1-2; D may be TRBD1 (5 bases). The CDR3 has 15 residues. The germline V gene encodes CDR1 KGHDR and CDR2 SFDVKD. The V gene lost 2 bases and the J gene lost 0 bases, with 9 bases spanning the gap. The CDR3 DNA sequence: TGTGCCACCAGTGATTGGGACGGCACTAACTATGGCTACACCTTC. Protein product: CATSDWDGTNYGYTF.

This chain joins TRBV5-4 and TRBJ2-3, with 8 bases lining up with TRBD1. The junction had 4 bases not matched to a gene; V was cut back by 3 bases and J by 1 base. The V gene's germline CDR1 is SGHNT and CDR2 YYREEE (reference sequence). This CDR3 region has 15 residues. CDR3 amino acids: CASSWGTGRTDTQYF. The DNA for the CDR3 is TGTGCCAGCAGCTGGGGGACAGGACGCACAGATACGCAGTATTTT.

This chain links TRBV7-6 with TRBJ1-4; no reliable D call. CDR1 and CDR2 (germline): SGHVS, FNYEAQ. Trimming pared 0 bases from V and 2 bases from J, leaving 16 bases between. This CDR3 contains 18 residues. The CDR3: CASSLAPLSTTTNEKLFF. The CDR3 coding sequence is TGTGCCAGCAGCTTAGCCCCCCTTTCGACGACGACTAATGAAAAACTGTTTTTT.

This clonotype has just a few counts. The gene calls are TRBV29-1 and TRBJ2-3; 16 nucleotides agree with TRBD2. The CDR3 covers 17 residues. The germline V gene has CDR1 SQVTM and CDR2 ANQGSEA. Trimming took 4 bases from V and 0 from J; bases not matched to a gene: 4. DNA for the CDR3: TGCAGCGTTGCCGGGACTAGCGGGGGGGGGAGCACAGATACGCAGTATTTT. Protein: CSVAGTSGGGSTDTQYF.

The sample holds many counts of this clonotype. The genes are TRBV12-3 or TRBV12-4 and TRBJ2-7; the match to TRBD1 covers 10 bases. Losses at the gene ends were 2 bases for V and 3 bases for J; bases not matched to a gene: 4. The CDR3 runs to 15 residues. The CDR3 DNA sequence: TGTGCCAGCAGTTTACGGACAGGGGGAGGCTACGAGCAGTACTTC. It yields the protein CASSLRTGGGYEQYF.

This clonotype appeared a few times. The J gene is TRBJ1-1, the V gene TRBV4-3; D remains ambiguous. CDR3 length: 15 residues. V dropped 1 base and J dropped 4 bases, with 13 bases sitting between them. Germline assignment: CDR1 LGHNA and CDR2 YSLEER. The CDR3 DNA reads TGCGCCAGCAGCCAAGCTTTTCCGGAGGGCACTGAAGCTTTCTTT. This translates into CASSQAFPEGTEAFF.

There are a few counts of this clonotype. The chain uses TRBV6-6 and TRBJ2-1; no firm D call. Trimming took off 0 bases at V and 12 bases at J, with 12 bases between the two ends. The CDR3 has 13 residues. Germline values: CDR1 MNHNY, CDR2 SVGAGI (reference sequence). CDR3 DNA: TGTGCCAGCAGTTACTCCAGACCCCAATCGCAGTTCTTC. Protein sequence: CASSYSRPQSQFF.

This clonotype was recorded at least ten times. This chain joins TRBV5-5 and TRBJ2-3, with D possibly matching TRBD1 (6 bases). This CDR3 comprises 15 residues. V was shortened by 5 bases and J by 2 bases, with 15 bases between the two germline ends. Germline lookup yields CDR1 SGHKS and CDR2 YYEKEE (reference sequence). DNA of the CDR3: TGTGCCAGCAGATACAGGGTTGGGTCCACAGATACGCAGTATTTT. This sequence encodes CASRYRVGSTDTQYF. The complete variable domain, with remaining parts taken from reference TRBV5-5 and TRBJ2-3, reads DAGVTQSPTHLIKTRGQQVTLRCSPISGHKSVSWYQQVLGQGPQFIFQYYEKEERGRGNFPDRFSARQFPNYSSELNVNALLLGDSALYLCASRYRVGSTDTQYFGPGTRLTVL.

This clonotype has a count of ten or more. The rearrangement uses TRBV12-3 or TRBV12-4 and TRBJ2-3; 7 bases agree with TRBD1. This CDR3 is 14 amino acids long. Trimming at V came to 7 bases and at J to 1 base, leaving 5 bases not matched to a gene. The CDR3 bases are TGTGCCAGCAACAGAGGACAGGGCACAGATACGCAGTATTTT. Protein: CASNRGQGTDTQYF.

The chain couples TRBV28 to TRBJ2-5; perhaps D is TRBD1 or TRBD2 (6 bases each). The CDR3 has 15 residues. Between the trimmed V and J ends, which lost 3 bases and 4 bases, there was a span of 15 bases. The germline V gene encodes CDR1 MDHEN and CDR2 SYDVKM. This chain's CDR3 is CASSFEGGSPETQYF. The CDR3 DNA is TGTGCCAGCAGTTTTGAGGGGGGCTCCCCAGAGACCCAGTACTTC.

The chain is built from TRBV7-3 and TRBJ2-3, with 8 bases that match TRBD2. CDR3 length: 15 amino acids. Germline V gene data show CDR1 as SGHTA and CDR2 as FQGTGA. Losses at the gene ends were 1 base for V and 4 bases for J; bases not matched to a gene: 4. The CDR3 DNA reads TGTGCCAGCAGCTTAATGTCGGGAGGGTCAGATACGCAGTATTTT. Translation gives CASSLMSGGSDTQYF.